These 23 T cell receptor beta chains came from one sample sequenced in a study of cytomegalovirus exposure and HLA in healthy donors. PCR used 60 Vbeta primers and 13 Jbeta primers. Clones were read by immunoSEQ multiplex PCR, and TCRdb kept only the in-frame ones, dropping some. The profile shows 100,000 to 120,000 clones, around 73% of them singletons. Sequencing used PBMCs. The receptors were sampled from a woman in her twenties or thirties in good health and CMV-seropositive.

The CDR3 coding sequence is TGTGCCAGCAGCCCGAAATCCGGTTTGGACACTGAAGCTTTCTTT. Residues: CASSPKSGLDTEAFF. The rearrangement joins TRBV11-3 to TRBJ1-1; D gene unclear. V was shortened by 5 bases and J by 3 bases, with 16 bases between the two germline ends. Germline CDR1 SGHNT, CDR2 YENEEA. The length of the CDR3 is 15 residues.

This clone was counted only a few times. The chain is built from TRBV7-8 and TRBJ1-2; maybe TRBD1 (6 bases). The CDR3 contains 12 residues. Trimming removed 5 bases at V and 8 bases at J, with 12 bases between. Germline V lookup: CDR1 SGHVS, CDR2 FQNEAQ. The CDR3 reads CASSLTGLGYTF. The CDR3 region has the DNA TGTGCCAGCAGCCTAACAGGGTTAGGCTACACCTTC.

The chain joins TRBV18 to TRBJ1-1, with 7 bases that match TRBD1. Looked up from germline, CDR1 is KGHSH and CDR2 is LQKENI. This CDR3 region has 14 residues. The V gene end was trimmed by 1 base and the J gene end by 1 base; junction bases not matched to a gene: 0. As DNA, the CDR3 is TGTGCCAGCTCACCACAGGGGGCGAACACTGAAGCTTTCTTT. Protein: CASSPQGANTEAFF. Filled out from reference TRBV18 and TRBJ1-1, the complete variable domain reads NAGVMQNPRHLVRRRGQEARLRCSPMKGHSHVYWYRQLPEEGLKFMVYLQKENIIDESGMPKERFSAEFPKEGPSILRIQQVVRGDSAAYFCASSPQGANTEAFFGQGTRLTVV.

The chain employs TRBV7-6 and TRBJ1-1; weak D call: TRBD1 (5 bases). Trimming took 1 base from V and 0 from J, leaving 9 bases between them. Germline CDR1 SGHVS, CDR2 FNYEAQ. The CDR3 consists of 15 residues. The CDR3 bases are TGTGCCAGCAGCTTAGTCCAGGGCATGAACACTGAAGCTTTCTTT. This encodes CASSLVQGMNTEAFF.

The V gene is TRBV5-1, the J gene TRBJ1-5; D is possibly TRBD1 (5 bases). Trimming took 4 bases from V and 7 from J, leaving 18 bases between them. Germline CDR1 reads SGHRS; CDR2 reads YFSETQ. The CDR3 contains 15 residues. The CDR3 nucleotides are TGCGCCAGCAGCGTGGGGACTGACCGAGGACAGCCCCAGCATTTT. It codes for CASSVGTDRGQPQHF.

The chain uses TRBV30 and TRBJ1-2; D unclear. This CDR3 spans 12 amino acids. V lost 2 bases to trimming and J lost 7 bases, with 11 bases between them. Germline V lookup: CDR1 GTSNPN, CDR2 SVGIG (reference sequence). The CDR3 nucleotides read TGTGCCTGGAGTCTCCAAACTGGTGGCTACACCTTC. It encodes CAWSLQTGGYTF.

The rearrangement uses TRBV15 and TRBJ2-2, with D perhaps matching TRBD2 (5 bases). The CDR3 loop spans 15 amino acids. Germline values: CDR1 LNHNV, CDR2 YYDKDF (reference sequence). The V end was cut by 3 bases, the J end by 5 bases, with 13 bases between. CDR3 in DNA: TGTGCCACCAGCAGCGGTCGGGGATCTACCGGGGAGCTGTTTTTT. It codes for CATSSGRGSTGELFF.

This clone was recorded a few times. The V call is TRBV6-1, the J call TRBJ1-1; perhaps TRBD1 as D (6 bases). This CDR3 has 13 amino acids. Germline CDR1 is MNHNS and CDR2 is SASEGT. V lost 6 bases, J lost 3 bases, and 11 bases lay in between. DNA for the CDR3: TGTGCCAGCAGGGCGGGGGCGGACACTGAAGCTTTCTTT. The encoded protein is CASRAGADTEAFF.

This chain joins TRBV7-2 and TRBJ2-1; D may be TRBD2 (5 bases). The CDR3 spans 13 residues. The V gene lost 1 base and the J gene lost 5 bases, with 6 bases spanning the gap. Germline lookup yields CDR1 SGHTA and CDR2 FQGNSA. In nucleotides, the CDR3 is TGTGCCAGCAGCTTAGGCGGGCACAATGAGCAGTTCTTC. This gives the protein CASSLGGHNEQFF.

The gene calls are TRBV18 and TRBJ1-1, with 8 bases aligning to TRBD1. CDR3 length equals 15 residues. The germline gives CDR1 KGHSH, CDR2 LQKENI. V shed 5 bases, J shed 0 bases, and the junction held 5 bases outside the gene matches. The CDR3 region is CASSTQGALNTEAFF. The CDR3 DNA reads TGTGCCAGCTCAACCCAGGGGGCCCTGAACACTGAAGCTTTCTTT.

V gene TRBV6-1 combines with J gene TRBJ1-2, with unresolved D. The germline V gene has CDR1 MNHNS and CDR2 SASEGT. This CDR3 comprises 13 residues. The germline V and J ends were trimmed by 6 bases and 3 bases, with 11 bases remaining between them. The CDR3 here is CASSLSSDYGYTF. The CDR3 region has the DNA TGTGCCAGCAGCCTCTCGTCGGACTATGGCTACACCTTC.

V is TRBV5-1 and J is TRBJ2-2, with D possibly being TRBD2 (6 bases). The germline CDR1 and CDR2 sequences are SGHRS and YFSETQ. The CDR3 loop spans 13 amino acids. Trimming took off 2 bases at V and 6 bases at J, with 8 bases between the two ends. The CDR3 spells CASSLGGAGELFF. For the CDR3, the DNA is TGCGCCAGCAGCTTAGGAGGGGCCGGGGAGCTGTTTTTT. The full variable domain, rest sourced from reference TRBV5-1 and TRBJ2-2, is KAGVTQTPRYLIKTRGQQVTLSCSPISGHRSVSWYQQTPGQGLQFLFEYFSETQRNKGNFPGRFSGRQFSNSRSEMNVSTLELGDSALYLCASSLGGAGELFFGEGSRLTVL.

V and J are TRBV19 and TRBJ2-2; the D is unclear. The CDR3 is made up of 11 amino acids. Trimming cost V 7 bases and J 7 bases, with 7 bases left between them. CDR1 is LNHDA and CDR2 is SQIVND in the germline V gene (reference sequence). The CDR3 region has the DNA TGTGCCAGTATAGAGGTCGGGGAGCTGTTTTTT. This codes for CASIEVGELFF.

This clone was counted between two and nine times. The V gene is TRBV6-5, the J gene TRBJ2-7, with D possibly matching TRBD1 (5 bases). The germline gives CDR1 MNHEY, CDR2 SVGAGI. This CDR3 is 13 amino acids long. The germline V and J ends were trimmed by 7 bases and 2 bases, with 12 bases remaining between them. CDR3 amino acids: CASTAPGTYEQYF. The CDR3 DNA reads TGTGCCAGCACCGCCCCAGGGACCTACGAGCAGTACTTC.

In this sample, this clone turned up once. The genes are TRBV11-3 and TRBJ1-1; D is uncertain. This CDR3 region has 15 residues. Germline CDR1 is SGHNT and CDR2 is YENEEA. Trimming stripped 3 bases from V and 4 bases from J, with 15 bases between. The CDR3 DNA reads TGTGCCAGCAGCTTGGCGGGTTCCTTGGGCACTGAAGCTTTCTTT. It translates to CASSLAGSLGTEAFF. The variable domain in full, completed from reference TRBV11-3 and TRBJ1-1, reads EAGVVQSPRYKIIEKKQPVAFWCNPISGHNTLYWYLQNLGQGPELLIRYENEEAVDDSQLPKDRFSAERLKGVDSTLKIQPAELGDSAVYLCASSLAGSLGTEAFFGQGTRLTVV.

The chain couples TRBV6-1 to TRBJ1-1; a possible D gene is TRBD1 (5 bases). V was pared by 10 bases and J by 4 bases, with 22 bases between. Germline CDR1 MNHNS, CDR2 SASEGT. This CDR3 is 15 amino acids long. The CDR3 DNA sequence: TGTGCCAACAAAGCCAATGGGGGGAGGGTCACTGAAGCTTTCTTT. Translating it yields CANKANGGRVTEAFF.

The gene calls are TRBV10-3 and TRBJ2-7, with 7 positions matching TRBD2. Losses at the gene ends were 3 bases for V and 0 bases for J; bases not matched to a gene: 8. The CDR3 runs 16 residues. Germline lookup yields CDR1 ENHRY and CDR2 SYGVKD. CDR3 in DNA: TGTGCCATCAGTGATACCGGACTAGTAGGCTCCTACGAGCAGTACTTC. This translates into CAISDTGLVGSYEQYF.

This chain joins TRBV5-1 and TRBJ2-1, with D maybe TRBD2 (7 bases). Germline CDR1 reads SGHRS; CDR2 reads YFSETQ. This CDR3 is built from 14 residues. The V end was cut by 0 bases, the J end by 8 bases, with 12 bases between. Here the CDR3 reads CASSLELGGDEQFF. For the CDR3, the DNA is TGCGCCAGCAGCTTGGAGCTAGGGGGGGATGAGCAGTTCTTC. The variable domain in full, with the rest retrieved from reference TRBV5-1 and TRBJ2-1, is KAGVTQTPRYLIKTRGQQVTLSCSPISGHRSVSWYQQTPGQGLQFLFEYFSETQRNKGNFPGRFSGRQFSNSRSEMNVSTLELGDSALYLCASSLELGGDEQFFGPGTRLTVL.

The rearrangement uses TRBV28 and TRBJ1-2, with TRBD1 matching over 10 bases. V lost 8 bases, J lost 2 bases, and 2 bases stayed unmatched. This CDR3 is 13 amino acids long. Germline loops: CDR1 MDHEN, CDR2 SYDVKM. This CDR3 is CASETGGNYGYTF. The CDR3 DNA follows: TGTGCCAGCGAGACAGGGGGCAACTATGGCTACACCTTC.

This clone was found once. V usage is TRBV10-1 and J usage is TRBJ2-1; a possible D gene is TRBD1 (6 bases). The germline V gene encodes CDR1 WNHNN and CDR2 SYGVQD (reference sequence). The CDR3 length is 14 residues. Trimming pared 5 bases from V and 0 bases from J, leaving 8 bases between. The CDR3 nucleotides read TGCGCCAGCAGTCGGACAGACTCCTACAATGAGCAGTTCTTC. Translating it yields CASSRTDSYNEQFF.

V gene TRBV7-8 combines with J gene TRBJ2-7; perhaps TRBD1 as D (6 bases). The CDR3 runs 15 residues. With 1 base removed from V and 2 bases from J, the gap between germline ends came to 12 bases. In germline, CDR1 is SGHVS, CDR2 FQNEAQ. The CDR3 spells CASSLVGGATYEQYF. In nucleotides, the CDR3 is TGTGCCAGCAGCTTAGTTGGGGGCGCTACCTACGAGCAGTACTTC.

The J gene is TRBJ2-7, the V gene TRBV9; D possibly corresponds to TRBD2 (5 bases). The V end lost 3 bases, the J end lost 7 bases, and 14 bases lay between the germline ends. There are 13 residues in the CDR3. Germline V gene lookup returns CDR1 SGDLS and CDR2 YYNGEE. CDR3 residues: CASSGAPGLEQYF. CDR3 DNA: TGTGCCAGCAGCGGAGCCCCCGGACTTGAGCAGTACTTC.

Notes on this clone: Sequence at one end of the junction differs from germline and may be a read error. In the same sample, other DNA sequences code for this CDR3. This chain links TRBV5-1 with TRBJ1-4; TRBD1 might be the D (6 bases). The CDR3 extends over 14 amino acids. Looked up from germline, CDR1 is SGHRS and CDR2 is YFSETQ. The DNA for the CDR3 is TGCGCCAGCAGCTTGACAGGGAACAATGAAAAACTGTTCTTT. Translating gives CASSLTGNNEKLFF.